The 26 T cell receptor beta chains listed next were all sequenced from one sample in a study of T cells after yellow fever vaccination. Via MiXCR, TCRdb re-called the 5' RACE reads, giving one row per CDR3 protein. The sample records about 320,000 distinct CDR3 sequences, about 12% being singletons. The source was CD4+ T cells sorted from PBMCs, collected 15 days after the yellow fever booster vaccination. Receptors originate from a man younger than 35 who received the YFV17D yellow fever vaccine.

Many counts were recorded for this clonotype. The chain uses TRBV20-1 and TRBJ2-1; D is uncertain. Germline CDR1 DFQATT, CDR2 SNEGSKA (reference sequence). V was cut by 4 bases and J by 9 bases, with 7 bases left in between. This CDR3 contains 10 residues. Written as DNA, the CDR3 is TGCAGTGCTAACAACGTTGAGCAGTTCTTC. Translating it yields CSANNVEQFF.

The chain links TRBV6-2 or TRBV6-3 to TRBJ2-1; TRBD2 agrees at 12 bases. Looked up from germline, CDR1 is MNHEY and CDR2 is SVGEGT. This CDR3 region has 17 residues. Trimming removed 5 bases from V and 0 bases from J; junction bases left unmatched: 5. The CDR3 coding sequence is TGTGCCAGCAGTCGGACTAGCGGGGACTCCTCCTACAATGAGCAGTTCTTC. It translates to CASSRTSGDSSYNEQFF.

The chain uses TRBV4-2 and TRBJ2-2, with 10 nucleotides matching TRBD2. The junction had 2 bases not matched to a gene; V was cut back by 4 bases and J by 3 bases. The CDR3 runs to 15 residues. Per the germline V gene, CDR1 is LGHNA and CDR2 is YNFKEQ. CDR3 sequence: CASSPSGGYTGELFF. The CDR3 nucleotides are TGTGCCAGCAGCCCTAGCGGGGGCTACACCGGGGAGCTGTTTTTT.

Only a few counts were recorded for this clonotype. The CDR3 nucleotides are TGTGCCATCAGAAGGGACAGGGACGGCTACACCTTC. Translation gives CAIRRDRDGYTF. The genes are TRBV10-3 and TRBJ1-2, with 9 positions matching TRBD1. The V segment lost 6 bases and the J segment 8 bases; nucleotides outside the gene matches: 4. The germline V gene has CDR1 ENHRY and CDR2 SYGVKD. The CDR3 loop spans 12 amino acids.

The J gene is TRBJ2-4, the V gene TRBV12-5, with D perhaps TRBD1 (6 bases). The ends were cut back, 6 bases at V and 0 bases at J, with 9 bases in the middle. Per the germline V gene, CDR1 is LGHNT and CDR2 is FRNRAP. The CDR3 totals 14 residues. This chain's CDR3 is CASGEQGAKNIQYF. The DNA for the CDR3 is TGTGCTAGTGGGGAACAGGGAGCCAAAAACATTCAGTACTTC.

This clonotype was picked up a small number of times. The genes are TRBV9 and TRBJ2-1, with TRBD2 as a possible D gene (7 bases). The V end lost 0 bases, the J end lost 6 bases, and 13 bases lay between the germline ends. Germline loops: CDR1 SGDLS, CDR2 YYNGEE. CDR3 length equals 15 residues. The CDR3 nucleotides read TGTGCCAGCAGCGTAGCGGGCGGGGGCTCCAATGAGCAGTTCTTC. It specifies CASSVAGGGSNEQFF.

A few counts support this clonotype. DNA for the CDR3: TGTGCCAGCAGCTCCTGGGACAGAGCCTCCTACGAGCAGTACTTC. Its translation is CASSSWDRASYEQYF. The rearrangement uses TRBV7-8 and TRBJ2-7; 7 bases match TRBD1. CDR3 size: 15 residues. V trimming: 4 bases; J trimming: 0 bases; junction bases outside the gene matches: 6. CDR1 SGHVS and CDR2 FQNEAQ come from the germline V gene.

The rearrangement joins TRBV14 to TRBJ2-1; D uncertain. With 0 bases removed from V and 8 bases from J, the gap between germline ends came to 20 bases. Germline V gene lookup returns CDR1 SGHDN and CDR2 FVKESK. CDR3 size: 17 residues. Written as DNA, the CDR3 is TGTGCCAGCAGCCAAGATAGAAGGCCGCCCGGAAGAGATGAGCAGTTCTTC. Its translation is CASSQDRRPPGRDEQFF.

The chain joins TRBV4-3 to TRBJ1-2; maybe TRBD1 (5 bases). Trimming took off 2 bases at V and 4 bases at J, with 14 bases between the two ends. This CDR3 spans 15 amino acids. Germline assignment: CDR1 LGHNA and CDR2 YSLEER. The CDR3 coding sequence is TGCGCCAGCAGCCAACGGCCAGGGATACTCTATGGCTACACCTTC. It yields the protein CASSQRPGILYGYTF.

The chain has TRBV11-3 and TRBJ2-5; weak D call: TRBD2 (5 bases). V lost 1 base to trimming and J lost 5 bases, with 11 bases between them. Germline lookup yields CDR1 SGHNT and CDR2 YENEEA. This CDR3 has 14 amino acids. The CDR3 here is CASSLGGYGETQYF. As DNA, the CDR3 is TGTGCCAGCAGCTTAGGAGGGTACGGGGAGACCCAGTACTTC.

This clonotype has at least ten counts. V is TRBV7-2 and J is TRBJ1-2; D gene ambiguous. Germline CDR1 reads SGHTA; CDR2 reads FQGNSA. This CDR3 is built from 12 residues. V was clipped by 4 bases and J by 4 bases, with 7 bases between them. The CDR3, as DNA: TGTGCCAGCAGCTCACAGTCCTATGGCTACACCTTC. Protein: CASSSQSYGYTF.

This clonotype was counted only a few times. The chain couples TRBV4-3 to TRBJ2-2; no clear D. Trimming removed 2 bases at V and 1 base at J, with 17 bases between. The CDR3 is 18 residues long. In germline, CDR1 is LGHNA, CDR2 YSLEER. The CDR3 here is CASSQKPPPLVNTGELFF. The CDR3 DNA reads TGCGCCAGCAGCCAAAAGCCCCCCCCCCTAGTGAACACCGGGGAGCTGTTTTTT.

Ten or more counts support this clonotype. The chain couples TRBV3-1 to TRBJ2-1, with a tentative D call TRBD2 (5 bases). This CDR3 contains 15 residues. With 4 bases removed from V and 8 bases from J, the gap between germline ends came to 18 bases. From germline, CDR1 is LGHDT and CDR2 YNNKEL (reference sequence). The CDR3 nucleotides are TGTGCCAGCAGCCCCGGGCCTGGAGGCGTGTATGAGCAGTTCTTC. This gives the protein CASSPGPGGVYEQFF.

The sample holds a few counts of this clonotype. V is TRBV10-3 and J is TRBJ2-3; D unclear. Deletions cut 2 bases from V and 3 bases from J, with 3 bases between. The CDR3 has 12 amino acids. Germline lookup yields CDR1 ENHRY and CDR2 SYGVKD. CDR3 in amino acids: CAISELTDTQYF. Here the CDR3 DNA reads TGTGCCATCAGTGAGCTGACAGATACGCAGTATTTT.

V usage is TRBV7-9 and J usage is TRBJ1-6, with D uncertain. The V end lost 5 bases, the J end lost 10 bases, and 12 bases lay between the germline ends. This CDR3 region has 13 residues. Per germline, CDR1 SEHNR and CDR2 FQNEAQ (reference sequence). CDR3 nucleotide sequence: TGTGCCAGCAGCATGGCGTCACGCTCACCCCTCCACTTT. Translating it yields CASSMASRSPLHF. The variable domain in full, completed from reference TRBV7-9 and TRBJ1-6, reads DTGVSQNPRHKITKRGQNVTFRCDPISEHNRLYWYRQTLGQGPEFLTYFQNEAQLEKSRLLSDRFSAERPKGSFSTLEIQRTEQGDSAMYLCASSMASRSPLHFGNGTRLTVT.

This chain connects TRBV12-3 or TRBV12-4 to TRBJ1-6; TRBD1 might be the D (5 bases). The CDR3 contains 14 residues. Between the trimmed V and J ends, which lost 7 bases and 7 bases, there was a span of 14 bases. CDR3 sequence: CASKVGLINSPLHF. The CDR3 DNA is TGTGCCAGCAAGGTGGGACTGATCAATTCACCCCTCCACTTT.

The chain links TRBV10-3 to TRBJ2-3; D tentatively fits TRBD1 or TRBD2 (5 bases each). CDR1 and CDR2 from the germline V gene are ENHRY and SYGVKD. This CDR3 region has 15 residues. V lost 6 bases, J lost 6 bases, and 19 bases lay in between. The CDR3 nucleotides read TGTGCCATCAGACCCAGACAAGAGGGGACCGATACGCAGTATTTT. Protein sequence: CAIRPRQEGTDTQYF.

This clonotype was picked up a small number of times. The chain recombines TRBV6-5 with TRBJ1-1, with a possible D match to TRBD1 (5 bases). Between the trimmed V and J ends, which lost 0 bases and 2 bases, there was a span of 10 bases. Germline CDR1 MNHEY, CDR2 SVGAGI. The CDR3 sequence is 15 residues long. The CDR3, as DNA: TGTGCCAGCAGTTACTCTCGGGGGAGTAACACTGAAGCTTTCTTT. This translates into CASSYSRGSNTEAFF.

This rearrangement joins TRBV18 to TRBJ2-7, with D maybe TRBD2 (6 bases). V was shortened by 4 bases and J by 2 bases, with 15 bases between the two germline ends. From germline, CDR1 is KGHSH and CDR2 LQKENI. The CDR3 runs to 15 residues. The CDR3 DNA reads as TGTGCCAGCTCACGAACACTGGGGACTGCCTACGAGCAGTACTTC. Translation: CASSRTLGTAYEQYF.

This clonotype has a handful of counts. For the CDR3, the DNA is TGTGCCAGCAGCTCCCGGGTTGGGGGAAACAATGAGCAGTTCTTC. Translated, it gives CASSSRVGGNNEQFF. The chain has TRBV7-2 and TRBJ2-1; D is tentatively TRBD1 or TRBD2 (5 bases each). Germline values: CDR1 SGHTA, CDR2 FQGNSA. Trimming took off 4 bases at V and 5 bases at J, with 15 bases between the two ends. The CDR3 spans 15 residues.

V is TRBV5-1 and J is TRBJ2-1, with D perhaps assigned TRBD1 or TRBD2 (5 bases each). The V gene lost 1 base and the J gene lost 5 bases, with 10 bases spanning the gap. The CDR3 length is 14 residues. The germline gives CDR1 SGHRS, CDR2 YFSETQ. The CDR3 loop is CASSLRRGHNEQFF. The CDR3 coding sequence is TGCGCCAGCAGCTTGCGCCGGGGACACAATGAGCAGTTCTTC.

This clonotype was detected ten times or more. V is TRBV20-1 and J is TRBJ2-3, with TRBD2 as a possible D gene (7 bases). CDR1 and CDR2 (germline): DFQATT, SNEGSKA (reference sequence). The CDR3 consists of 13 residues. The CDR3 bases are TGCTCTCAGGCGGGGGCTAGCACAGATACGCAGTATTTT. It is translated as CSQAGASTDTQYF.

This clonotype was seen a few times. V usage is TRBV7-2 and J usage is TRBJ1-5; D is uncertain. The V end was cut by 8 bases, the J end by 6 bases, with 8 bases between. Germline CDR1 is SGHTA and CDR2 is FQGNSA. This CDR3 has 11 amino acids. CDR3 sequence: CASGGGQPQHF. Written as DNA, the CDR3 is TGTGCCAGCGGAGGAGGTCAGCCCCAGCATTTT.

The rearrangement links TRBV7-9 to TRBJ1-1, with D perhaps matching TRBD1 (6 bases). V lost 5 bases and J 4 bases, leaving 14 bases between the germline ends. The CDR3 totals 14 residues. Germline CDR1 is SEHNR and CDR2 is FQNEAQ (reference sequence). CDR3 amino acids: CASSKVGGLTEAFF. CDR3 in DNA: TGTGCCAGCAGCAAGGTAGGGGGGCTCACTGAAGCTTTCTTT.

This clonotype showed up just a few times. V and J are TRBV7-9 and TRBJ1-1, with 7 nucleotides matching TRBD1. With V trimmed by 2 bases and J by 3 bases, 3 bases remained unmatched. Germline V lookup: CDR1 SEHNR, CDR2 FQNEAQ (reference sequence). The CDR3 is 14 residues long. Here the CDR3 reads CASSLFQGDTEAFF. As DNA, the CDR3 is TGTGCCAGCAGCTTATTCCAGGGGGACACTGAAGCTTTCTTT.

The sample holds a few counts of this clonotype. V and J are TRBV6-1 and TRBJ2-1; D not certain. From germline, CDR1 is MNHNS and CDR2 SASEGT. Deletions cut 2 bases from V and 6 bases from J, with 2 bases between. The CDR3 sequence is 11 residues long. The CDR3 reads CASSEINEQFF. The CDR3 bases are TGTGCCAGCAGTGAAATCAATGAGCAGTTCTTC.